The 21 T cell receptor beta chains in this list originate from one sample, sequenced in a study of T cells after yellow fever vaccination. TCRdb itself ran the 5' RACE reads through MiXCR, one entry per CDR3 protein. The table has hundreds of thousands of distinct CDR3 sequences, around 20% seen once. The specimen comprised PBMCs, sampled before the yellow fever booster vaccination. These receptors came from a man aged 18 to 30 who received the YFV17D yellow fever vaccine.

This clonotype was observed many times. The chain uses TRBV7-2 and TRBJ1-5; D gene uncertain. Germline CDR1 and CDR2: SGHTA and FQGNSA. The V end lost 1 base, the J end lost 5 bases, and 6 bases lay between the germline ends. The CDR3 covers 13 residues. This CDR3 reads CASSLGMDQPQHF. The CDR3 DNA is TGTGCCAGCAGCTTAGGGATGGATCAGCCCCAGCATTTT.

This clonotype was counted only a few times. CDR3 sequence reads: CASSPRPGDDQPQHF. CDR3 DNA: TGTGCCAGCAGCCCCAGACCGGGGGACGATCAGCCCCAGCATTTT. The gene calls are TRBV7-6 and TRBJ1-5; tentatively, D is TRBD1 (5 bases). V was shortened by 5 bases and J by 5 bases, with 16 bases between the two germline ends. Germline V gene data show CDR1 as SGHVS and CDR2 as FNYEAQ. The CDR3 runs 15 residues. The full variable domain, completed using reference TRBV7-6 and TRBJ1-5, is GAGVSQSPRYKVTKRGQDVALRCDPISGHVSLYWYRQALGQGPEFLTYFNYEAQQDKSGLPNDRFSAERPEGSISTLTIQRTEQRDSAMYRCASSPRPGDDQPQHFGDGTRLSIL.

This clonotype has a handful of counts. V usage is TRBV5-5 and J usage is TRBJ2-5, with unresolved D. The germline V gene encodes CDR1 SGHKS and CDR2 YYEKEE (reference sequence). Trimming removed 0 bases from V and 5 bases from J, with 11 bases in between. There are 14 residues in the CDR3. This CDR3 is CASSLAGLLETQYF. The CDR3 nucleotides read TGTGCCAGCAGCTTGGCGGGCTTACTTGAGACCCAGTACTTC.

This clonotype was observed a few times. CDR3 bases: TGTGCCAGCAGCTTAACACAGGGGAACACTGAAGCTTTCTTT. It codes for CASSLTQGNTEAFF. This rearrangement joins TRBV12-3 or TRBV12-4 to TRBJ1-1; tentatively, D is TRBD1 (6 bases). This CDR3 has 14 residues. V dropped 6 bases and J dropped 1 base, with 12 bases sitting between them.

This clonotype was detected many times. The rearrangement uses TRBV24-1 and TRBJ2-3, with 12 bases identical to TRBD2. The CDR3 is 15 residues long. Germline trimming cut 6 bases from V and 4 bases from J; bases unmatched to any gene: 4. Germline CDR1 reads KGHDR; CDR2 reads SFDVKD. The CDR3 protein is CATSPASGGADTQYF. As DNA, the CDR3 is TGTGCCACCAGTCCTGCTAGCGGGGGGGCAGATACGCAGTATTTT.

The chain employs TRBV12-3 or TRBV12-4 and TRBJ1-1; D unclear. This CDR3 comprises 16 residues. V was pared by 5 bases and J by 0 bases, with 16 bases between. CDR3 nucleotides: TGTGCCAGCAGTCCCCCGACGGGAGGTTTGAACACTGAAGCTTTCTTT. Protein product: CASSPPTGGLNTEAFF.

This clonotype was picked up a small number of times. The chain combines TRBV6-1 with TRBJ2-7; D gene uncertain. The CDR3 covers 14 residues. The germline V gene has CDR1 MNHNS and CDR2 SASEGT. Trimming took off 6 bases at V and 1 base at J, with 13 bases between the two ends. CDR3 coding DNA: TGTGCCAGCAGGATCATCCAGAAGTCCTACGAGCAGTACTTC. As protein: CASRIIQKSYEQYF.

This clonotype was seen a few times. The chain has TRBV6-6 and TRBJ2-3; maybe TRBD1 (6 bases). V shed 5 bases and J shed 6 bases, with 18 bases lying between them. The CDR3 sequence is 15 residues long. Germline V gene data show CDR1 as MNHNY and CDR2 as SVGAGI (reference sequence). The chain's CDR3 is CASSRPSTGSDTQYF. The CDR3, as DNA: TGTGCCAGCAGTCGCCCCTCGACAGGTTCGGATACGCAGTATTTT.

This sequence joins TRBV12-3 or TRBV12-4 and TRBJ2-4, with D possibly being TRBD1 (6 bases). The CDR3 is 16 amino acids. V was cut by 6 bases and J by 1 base, with 16 bases left in between. The CDR3 protein is CASRETGTGAKNIQYF. CDR3 coding DNA: TGTGCCAGCAGGGAAACAGGGACCGGCGCCAAAAACATTCAGTACTTC.

This clonotype occurred once. CDR3 DNA: TGTGCCAGCAGCCAAGTAGCCGGGTTGGCTTTCTTT. Translated, it gives CASSQVAGLAFF. The genes are TRBV3-1 and TRBJ1-1; D is uncertain. V was trimmed by 1 base and J by 11 bases, leaving 11 bases between them. Looked up from germline, CDR1 is LGHDT and CDR2 is YNNKEL (reference sequence). The CDR3 totals 12 residues.

The chain has TRBV7-3 and TRBJ2-3; the match to TRBD2 covers 7 bases. Germline V gene sequence: CDR1 SGHTA, CDR2 FQGTGA. The CDR3 has 14 residues. Trimming cost V 5 bases and J 3 bases; bases outside gene matches: 5. This chain's CDR3 is CASSLGLRTDTQYF. The CDR3 DNA follows: TGTGCCAGCAGCCTGGGACTACGTACAGATACGCAGTATTTT.

This chain connects TRBV4-3 to TRBJ1-3; D not resolved. The V gene's germline CDR1 is LGHNA and CDR2 YSLEER. The CDR3 sequence is 15 residues long. The germline V and J ends were trimmed by 0 bases and 1 base, with 7 bases remaining between them. The CDR3 loop reads CASSQERGSGNTIYF. DNA for the CDR3: TGCGCCAGCAGCCAAGAGCGTGGTTCTGGAAACACCATATATTTT.

This rearrangement joins TRBV20-1 to TRBJ2-1; 8 bases are a match to TRBD2. Trimming cost V 2 bases and J 6 bases; bases outside gene matches: 12. This CDR3 has 16 residues. Germline V lookup: CDR1 DFQATT, CDR2 SNEGSKA (reference sequence). The CDR3 DNA reads as TGCAGTGCTAGAAATATCCAGCGGGGGCCGCGCAATGAGCAGTTCTTC. Its translation is CSARNIQRGPRNEQFF.

This clonotype was detected a few times. This chain links TRBV5-1 with TRBJ1-4; D unresolved. The germline V gene encodes CDR1 SGHRS and CDR2 YFSETQ. V was cut by 0 bases and J by 0 bases, with 6 bases left in between. The CDR3 contains 15 residues. The CDR3 here is CASSLAAATNEKLFF. CDR3 sequence (DNA): TGCGCCAGCAGCTTGGCGGCTGCAACTAATGAAAAACTGTTTTTT.

In DNA, the CDR3 is TGCGCCAGCAGCGAGACGACTAGCGGCACAGATACGCAGTATTTT. This codes for CASSETTSGTDTQYF. The chain links TRBV5-1 to TRBJ2-3; 8 positions match TRBD2. J gave up 1 base and V 4 bases, and 5 bases lay outside the gene matches. The germline gives CDR1 SGHRS, CDR2 YFSETQ. The CDR3 is 15 residues long.

The rearrangement uses TRBV9 and TRBJ1-1; no reliable D call. There are 16 residues in the CDR3. CDR1 is SGDLS and CDR2 is YYNGEE in the germline V gene. V was pared by 3 bases and J by 3 bases, with 18 bases between. The CDR3 region is CASSDRPRRGYTEAFF. The CDR3 DNA is TGTGCCAGCAGCGACCGGCCGAGGAGAGGGTACACTGAAGCTTTCTTT.

This clonotype was detected a few times. The chain employs TRBV4-1 and TRBJ2-3; maybe TRBD2 (5 bases). Germline CDR1 MGHRA, CDR2 YSYEKL. The CDR3 runs to 14 residues. V gave up 4 bases and J gave up 3 bases, with 11 bases separating them. This CDR3 reads CASSLLRATDTQYF. The DNA for the CDR3 is TGCGCCAGCAGCCTACTGAGGGCTACAGATACGCAGTATTTT.

This clonotype has only a few counts. The chain couples TRBV6-5 to TRBJ1-1; D unclear. The CDR3 spans 15 residues. Trimming pared 5 bases from V and 4 bases from J, leaving 17 bases between. CDR1 MNHEY and CDR2 SVGAGI come from the germline V gene. The CDR3 region has the DNA TGTGCCAGCAGTAAGCGTCCCATTCCTGGCACTGAAGCTTTCTTT. It specifies CASSKRPIPGTEAFF.

This clonotype was recorded at least ten times. V is TRBV24-1 and J is TRBJ2-3; 7 nucleotides align to TRBD2. This CDR3 has 17 residues. CDR1 is KGHDR, CDR2 SFDVKD, per germline. J gave up 0 bases and V 4 bases, and 9 bases lay outside the gene matches. CDR3 in DNA: TGTGCCACCAGTGACCCGGGGGGACTATCTAGCACAGATACGCAGTATTTT. The encoded protein is CATSDPGGLSSTDTQYF.

The rearrangement uses TRBV25-1 and TRBJ2-2; D remains ambiguous. Germline CDR1 MGHDK, CDR2 SYGVNS. CDR3 length: 12 amino acids. Trimming took 2 bases from V and 6 from J, leaving 4 bases between them. The CDR3 here is CASSELPGELFF. The CDR3 DNA sequence: TGTGCCAGCAGTGAACTTCCCGGGGAGCTGTTTTTT.

In DNA, the CDR3 is TGCAGTGCCTTAGACAGAGGTGCTGAAGCTTTCTTT. Amino acids: CSALDRGAEAFF. The chain couples TRBV20-1 to TRBJ1-1; TRBD1 might be the D (5 bases). The germline CDR1 and CDR2 sequences are DFQATT and SNEGSKA (reference sequence). This CDR3 is 12 amino acids long. V was clipped by 6 bases and J by 6 bases, with 14 bases between them.